This T cell receptor (beta chain) was observed in a study of T cell responses to AZD1222 COVID-19 vaccine. Germline V gene lookup returns CDR1 SNHLY and CDR2 FYNNEI. With 7 bases clipped from V and 1 base from J, the junction kept 3 bases outside the gene matches. This CDR3 spans 13 amino acids. Sequencing used immunoSEQ multiplex PCR; TCRdb keeps in-frame clones, though not all of them. The sample has under 140,000 clones, 92% seen once. This TCR came from an adult in good health. The chain employs TRBV2 and TRBJ1-2; 7 bases are shared with TRBD1. The material sequenced was peripheral blood, taken on day 0 of AZD1222 vaccination. In DNA, the CDR3 is TGTGCCAGCAACCGACAGGGTAACTATGGCTACACCTTC. It encodes CASNRQGNYGYTF.